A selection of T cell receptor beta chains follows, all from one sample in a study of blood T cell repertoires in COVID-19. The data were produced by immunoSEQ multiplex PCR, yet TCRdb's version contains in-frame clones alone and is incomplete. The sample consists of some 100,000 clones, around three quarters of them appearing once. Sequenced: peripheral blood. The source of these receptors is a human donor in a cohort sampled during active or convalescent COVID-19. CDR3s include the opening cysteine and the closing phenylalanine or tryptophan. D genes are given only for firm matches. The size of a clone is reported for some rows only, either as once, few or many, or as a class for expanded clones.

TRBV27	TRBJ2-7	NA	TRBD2	CASSSLAGGLISEQYF	TGTGCCAGCAGTTCGCTAGCGGGAGGACTGATCTCCGAGCAGTACTTC
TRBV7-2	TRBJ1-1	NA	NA	CASNKGTGKTEAFF	TGTGCCAGCAACAAAGGTACGGGGAAGACTGAAGCTTTCTTT
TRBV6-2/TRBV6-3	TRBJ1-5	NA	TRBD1	CASSRSTGVGNQPQHF	TGTGCCAGCAGTCGTTCGACAGGGGTTGGCAATCAGCCCCAGCATTTT
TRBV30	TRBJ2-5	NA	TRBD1	CAWGTGGGWTQYF	TGTGCCTGGGGGACAGGGGGCGGGTGGACCCAGTACTTC
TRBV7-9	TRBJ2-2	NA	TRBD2	CASRTSGGSGELFF	TGTGCCAGCCGGACTAGCGGGGGGTCCGGGGAGCTGTTTTTT
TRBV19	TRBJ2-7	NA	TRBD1	CASSTTGSYEQYF	TGTGCCAGTAGCACGACAGGGTCCTACGAGCAGTACTTC
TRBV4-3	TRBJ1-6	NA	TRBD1	CASSHPRTGTGGNSPLHF	TGCGCCAGCAGCCATCCCCGTACCGGGACAGGGGGGAATTCACCCCTCCACTTT
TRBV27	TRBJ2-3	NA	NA	CASSLKGGTDTQYF	TGTGCCAGCAGTTTAAAGGGAGGCACAGATACGCAGTATTTT
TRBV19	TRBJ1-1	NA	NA	CASTTWGRGNTEAFF	TGTGCCAGTACCACTTGGGGCAGGGGAAACACTGAAGCTTTCTTT
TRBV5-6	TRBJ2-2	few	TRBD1	CASSRTGGNTGELFF	TGTGCCAGCAGCCGGACAGGGGGCAACACCGGGGAGCTGTTTTTT
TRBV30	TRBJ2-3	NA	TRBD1	CAWSAQGANTQYF	TGTGCCTGGAGTGCACAGGGGGCAAATACGCAGTATTTT
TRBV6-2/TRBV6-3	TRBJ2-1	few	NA	CASSRKLSGAYNEQFF	TGTGCCAGCAGCCGAAAGCTTAGCGGAGCCTACAATGAGCAGTTCTTC
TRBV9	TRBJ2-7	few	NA	CASSSLERVGEQYF	TGTGCCAGCAGCTCATTGGAGAGGGTAGGCGAGCAGTACTTC
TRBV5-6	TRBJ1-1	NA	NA	CASSYRANTEAFF	TGTGCCAGCAGCTATCGAGCGAACACTGAAGCTTTCTTT
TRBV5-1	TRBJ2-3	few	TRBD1	CASSLGSGTGVADTQYF	TGCGCCAGCAGCTTGGGGTCCGGGACAGGGGTAGCAGATACGCAGTATTTT
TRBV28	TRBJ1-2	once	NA	CASSSPDRWRGYTF	TGTGCCAGCAGTTCACCCGACCGGTGGCGGGGCTACACCTTC
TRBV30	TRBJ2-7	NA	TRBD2	CAWSPTGTSGRKGEQYF	TGTGCCTGGAGTCCTACCGGGACTAGCGGGAGGAAAGGCGAGCAGTACTTC
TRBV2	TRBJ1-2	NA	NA	CASREQVGYTF	TGTGCCAGCAGAGAACAGGTTGGCTACACCTTC
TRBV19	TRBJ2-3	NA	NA	CASSIGYIGDTQYF	TGTGCCAGTAGTATAGGATACATTGGTGATACGCAGTATTTT
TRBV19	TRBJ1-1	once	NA	CASKAGEYTEAFF	TGTGCCAGTAAGGCAGGGGAGTACACTGAAGCTTTCTTT
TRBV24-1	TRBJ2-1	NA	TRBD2	CATSDPGLAGGSYNEQFF	TGTGCCACCAGTGACCCGGGACTAGCGGGAGGATCCTACAATGAGCAGTTCTTC
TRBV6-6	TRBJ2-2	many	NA	CASSSVEGFTGELFF	TGTGCCAGCAGTTCCGTGGAGGGATTCACCGGGGAGCTGTTTTTT
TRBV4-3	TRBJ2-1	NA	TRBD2	CASSQVPIAAGGRNEQFF	TGCGCCAGCAGCCAAGTTCCAATCGCAGCGGGGGGCCGTAATGAGCAGTTCTTC
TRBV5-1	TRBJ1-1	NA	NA	CASSPTGNTEAFF	TGCGCCAGCAGCCCGACAGGGAACACTGAAGCTTTCTTT
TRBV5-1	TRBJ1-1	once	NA	CASSALGPRNTEAFF	TGCGCCAGCAGCGCATTGGGCCCCCGTAACACTGAAGCTTTCTTT
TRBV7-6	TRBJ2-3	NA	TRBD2	CASSPRLAGGPTDTQYF	TGTGCCAGCAGCCCTCGACTAGCGGGGGGGCCCACAGATACGCAGTATTTT
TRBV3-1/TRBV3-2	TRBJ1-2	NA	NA	CASSEAVNYGYTF	TGTGCCAGCTCGGAGGCAGTTAACTATGGCTACACCTTC
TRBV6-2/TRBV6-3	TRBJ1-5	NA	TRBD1	CASSYGTGVRKRGYQPQHF	TGTGCCAGCAGTTACGGGACAGGGGTACGGAAACGTGGGTATCAGCCCCAGCATTTT
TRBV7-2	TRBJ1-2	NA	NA	CASSLWDSYGYTF	TGTGCCAGCAGCTTATGGGACTCATATGGCTACACCTTC
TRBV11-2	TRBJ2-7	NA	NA	CASSPTSGGAYEQYF	TGTGCCAGCAGCCCAACCAGCGGCGGTGCCTACGAGCAGTACTTC
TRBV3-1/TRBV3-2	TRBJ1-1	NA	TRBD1	CASSQWDRGYAEAFF	TGTGCCAGCAGCCAATGGGACAGGGGTTACGCTGAAGCTTTCTTT
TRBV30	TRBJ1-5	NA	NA	CAWSNGERPQHF	TGTGCCTGGAGTAATGGGGAGCGGCCCCAGCATTTT
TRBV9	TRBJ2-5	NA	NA	CASSEGGSKQETQYF	TGTGCCAGCAGCGAGGGGGGGTCCAAGCAAGAGACCCAGTACTTC
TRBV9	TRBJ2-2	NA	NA	CASSFRGNTGELFF	TGTGCCAGCAGCTTTCGGGGGAACACCGGGGAGCTGTTTTTT
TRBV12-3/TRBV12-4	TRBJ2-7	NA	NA	CASSRDRYEQYF	TGTGCCAGCAGCAGAGACAGATACGAGCAGTACTTC
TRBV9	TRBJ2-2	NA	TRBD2	CASSVGPGTSDTGELFF	TGTGCCAGCAGCGTGGGACCCGGGACTAGCGACACCGGGGAGCTGTTTTTT
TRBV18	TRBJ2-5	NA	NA	CASSAGSAVVETQYF	TGTGCCAGCTCAGCAGGGTCGGCAGTGGTAGAGACCCAGTACTTC
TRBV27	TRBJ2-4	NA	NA	CASSLQGGGAKNIQYF	TGTGCCAGCAGTTTACAGGGAGGGGGAGCCAAAAACATTCAGTACTTC
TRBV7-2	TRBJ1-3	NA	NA	CASSLAGSGNTIYF	TGTGCCAGCAGCTTAGCAGGGAGTGGAAACACCATATATTTT
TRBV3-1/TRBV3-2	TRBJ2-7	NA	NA	CASSQWQVNYEQYF	TGTGCCAGCAGCCAATGGCAGGTAAACTACGAGCAGTACTTC
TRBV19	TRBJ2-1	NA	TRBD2	CASSPYKSGGYNEQFF	TGTGCCAGTAGCCCATATAAGAGCGGGGGTTACAATGAGCAGTTCTTC
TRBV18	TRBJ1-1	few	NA	CASSPFTGYKAFF	TGTGCCAGCTCACCATTCACGGGGTACAAGGCTTTCTTT